Each of the 13 T cell receptor beta chains below was sequenced from the same sample in a study of identical twins. In TCRdb, the 5' RACE reads were re-called with MiXCR into one record per CDR3 protein. The sample has some 710,000 distinct CDR3 sequences; approximately 6% are singletons. The material sequenced was naive T cells sorted from blood. These receptors all come from a man aged 18 to 35 in good health.

This clonotype was picked up many times. CDR3: CASSSPGLDLFGELFF. The CDR3 DNA is TGTGCCAGCAGCTCTCCGGGACTAGATTTGTTCGGGGAGCTGTTTTTT. The chain is built from TRBV7-2 and TRBJ2-2; 8 bases align to TRBD2. The CDR3 consists of 16 residues. Per germline, CDR1 SGHTA and CDR2 FQGNSA. The V gene end was trimmed by 4 bases and the J gene end by 7 bases; junction bases not matched to a gene: 11.

The chain has TRBV7-9 and TRBJ2-5, with D possibly TRBD2 on 5 matching bases. V shed 3 bases and J shed 0 bases, with 17 bases lying between them. Per germline, CDR1 SEHNR and CDR2 FQNEAQ (reference sequence). The CDR3 totals 17 residues. The CDR3 nucleotides read TGTGCCAGCAGCTTCCTAGAGCGGAGTCCGTACCAAGAGACCCAGTACTTC. Encoded protein: CASSFLERSPYQETQYF.

This clonotype was detected only a few times. The chain recombines TRBV7-9 with TRBJ2-5, with a weak D call TRBD2 (5 bases). Between the trimmed V and J ends, which lost 5 bases and 5 bases, there was a span of 18 bases. Germline-derived CDR1 and CDR2 are SEHNR and FQNEAQ (reference sequence). There are 15 residues in the CDR3. The CDR3 region is CASSQDVGVAETQYF. CDR3 DNA: TGTGCCAGCAGCCAGGATGTTGGGGTAGCGGAGACCCAGTACTTC.

This clonotype came up a few times. The chain recombines TRBV6-2 or TRBV6-3 with TRBJ2-7, with a weak D call TRBD1 (6 bases). CDR1 is MNHEY, CDR2 SVGEGT, per germline. This CDR3 is 16 amino acids long. V was trimmed by 4 bases and J by 0 bases, leaving 16 bases between them. CDR3 loop: CASSSPTDRNSYEQYF. CDR3 coding DNA: TGTGCCAGCAGTTCCCCCACCGACAGGAACTCCTACGAGCAGTACTTC.

The J gene is TRBJ2-1, the V gene TRBV27; TRBD2 aligns across 10 bases. Trimming cost V 6 bases and J 6 bases; bases outside gene matches: 11. This CDR3 region has 16 residues. Germline V gives CDR1 MNHEY, CDR2 SMNVEV (reference sequence). This CDR3 reads CASSSLLAGVGNEQFF. In DNA form, the CDR3 reads TGTGCCAGCAGCTCCCTCCTAGCGGGAGTCGGCAATGAGCAGTTCTTC.

This chain joins TRBV14 and TRBJ2-3, with D maybe TRBD1 (6 bases). This CDR3 comprises 14 residues. Per germline, CDR1 SGHDN and CDR2 FVKESK. Trimming pared 4 bases from V and 3 bases from J, leaving 11 bases between. Here the CDR3 DNA reads TGTGCCAGCAGCCCCGGGACATTAACAGATACGCAGTATTTT. Translated: CASSPGTLTDTQYF.

This clonotype was detected many times. The rearrangement joins TRBV10-2 to TRBJ2-7; D is ambiguous. The V and J ends lost 2 bases and 2 bases respectively, with 7 bases between them. Germline V CDR1 and CDR2: WSHSY, SAAADI. The CDR3 runs 13 residues. The CDR3 DNA reads TGCGCCAGCAGTGAGGGCCATACCTACGAGCAGTACGTC. Its translation: CASSEGHTYEQYV.

The table lists this clonotype with many counts. The chain couples TRBV28 to TRBJ2-7; 8 nucleotides agree with TRBD2. The CDR3 runs 18 residues. V was clipped by 3 bases and J by 4 bases; unmatched bases: 17. Germline V gives CDR1 MDHEN, CDR2 SYDVKM. CDR3 bases: TGTGCCAGCAGTTTCCCTCGGCCGGGACTAGTGACTTGGTACGAGCAGTACTTC. Translated, it gives CASSFPRPGLVTWYEQYF.

This clonotype has more than one count but fewer than ten. This chain joins TRBV12-3 or TRBV12-4 and TRBJ2-3; no reliable D call. This CDR3 has 12 residues. Trimming shortened V by 7 bases and J by 11 bases, and 16 bases separated the two germline ends. The CDR3 sequence: CASTPDVAGQYF. CDR3 DNA: TGTGCCAGCACCCCCGACGTGGCTGGGCAGTATTTT.

This clonotype appeared once. The rearrangement joins TRBV5-1 to TRBJ2-1, with D tentatively TRBD2 (6 bases). The CDR3 extends over 15 amino acids. Trimming took off 1 base at V and 3 bases at J, with 11 bases between the two ends. Germline CDR1 SGHRS, CDR2 YFSETQ. The CDR3 protein is CASSLWGDDYNEQFF. In nucleotides, the CDR3 is TGCGCCAGCAGCTTGTGGGGGGATGACTACAATGAGCAGTTCTTC.

At least ten counts were recorded for this clonotype. The chain has TRBV12-3 or TRBV12-4 and TRBJ1-5; 7 nucleotides match TRBD1. V shed 6 bases, J shed 3 bases, and the junction held 5 bases outside the gene matches. This CDR3 has 14 amino acids. This CDR3 is CASREDRDNQPQHF. DNA for the CDR3: TGTGCCAGCAGGGAAGACAGGGACAATCAGCCCCAGCATTTT.

The V and J genes are TRBV5-1 and TRBJ2-1; TRBD1 agrees at 9 bases. This CDR3 region has 16 residues. The V segment lost 3 bases and the J segment 6 bases; nucleotides outside the gene matches: 10. Germline CDR1 reads SGHRS; CDR2 reads YFSETQ. Here the CDR3 DNA reads TGCGCCAGCAGCTCCGCCGGGACAGGGATAATCAATGAGCAGTTCTTC. Translated: CASSSAGTGIINEQFF.

The V and J genes are TRBV20-1 and TRBJ2-7, with TRBD2 as a possible D gene (5 bases). CDR1 is DFQATT, CDR2 SNEGSKA, per germline (reference sequence). This CDR3 contains 15 residues. V was pared by 4 bases and J by 3 bases, with 19 bases between. CDR3 DNA sequence: TGCAGTGCTAAGAGGGTAGGTGACCCGAACTACGAGCAGTACTTC. Its translation is CSAKRVGDPNYEQYF.